This T cell receptor (beta chain) was sequenced during a study of molecular identifiers for immune sequencing clone quantification. Study overall: RNA from approximately 20,000 or 100,000 naive CD8 cells was split five ways in replicates, with four sequenced. The study's findings and limits: Whereas naive cells kept under 1% of molecules in clones above 20 RNA copies, such clones held over 98% in effectors.

CDR3 length: 16 residues. Trimming cost V 6 bases and J 1 base; bases outside gene matches: 5. Looked up from germline, CDR1 is MNHEY and CDR2 is SVGEGT. Library preparation followed earlier protocols using designated TCR primers. TCRdb re-analysed the PCR reads in MiXCR, keeping a single row per CDR3 protein. Of about 510,000 distinct CDR3 sequences in the sample, around 23% were seen once. This clonotype occurred many times. Its antigen remains unidentified. The receptor was isolated from a human donor in good health. Some libraries in this study had Jurkat cell RNA spiked in. The rearrangement uses TRBV6-2 or TRBV6-3 and TRBJ2-6; TRBD1 aligns across 8 bases. The sequenced material came from naive CD8+ T cells from blood, with Jurkat cell RNA spiked in. The subset is: FACS-sorted CD8+CD4-CCR7+CD45RA+ naive T cells. The DNA of the CDR3 is TGTGCCAGCAGAGGGCAGGGGGCGTCTGGGGCCAACGTCCTGACTTTC. Translating it yields CASRGQGASGANVLTF.